The following is a T cell receptor beta chain sequence with its context. What it binds is not known. The same CDR3 also results from other DNA sequences found in this sample. Libraries were prepared by immunoSEQ multiplex PCR; TCRdb keeps only in-frame clonotypes and omits some of them. The sample lists 440,000 or so clones, around 90% occurring once. The sample belongs to a study of Ad26.COV2.S vaccination and SARS-CoV-2 variants. Points from the study as a whole: Breadth measured for non-spike TCRs was similar across vaccine and placebo recipients. Greater spike-specific TCR breadth was seen in vaccine recipients than in placebo recipients. Possible underestimation of total T cell responses by the TCR breadth and depth analyses was noted.

Treatment described: 15 to 20 received Ad26.COV2.S at low or high dose, single or two shots; five or six received placebo; per-sample allocation not given. Following the first vaccine or placebo injection, samples were taken on day 63. With 2 bases removed from V and 2 bases from J, the gap between germline ends came to 7 bases. CDR3 length: 13 amino acids. Germline V CDR1 and CDR2: KGHSH, LQKENI. The source was peripheral blood, collected in a trial of Ad26.COV2.S vaccine versus placebo. The chain uses TRBV18 and TRBJ2-7; D is possibly TRBD2 (5 bases). The sequence was obtained from a person aged 18-60 years who received the Ad26.COV2.S COVID-19 vaccine or a placebo. CDR3 DNA sequence: TGTGCCAGCTCACCATCCGGGACCTACGAGCAGTACTTC. It codes for CASSPSGTYEQYF.